The 26 T cell receptor beta chains reported below all come from one sample, sequenced in a study of T cells after yellow fever vaccination. TCRdb analysed the 5' RACE reads with MiXCR anew, one entry per CDR3 protein. The sample lists approximately 90,000 distinct CDR3 sequences, approximately 5.5% seen once, with over 40% in the top ten. Sequenced material: CD8+ T cells sorted from PBMCs, taken 10 days after the yellow fever booster vaccination. These receptors all come from a young man who received the YFV17D yellow fever vaccine.

This clonotype was counted at least ten times. This chain uses TRBV5-1 with TRBJ2-3; no definite D call. V lost 4 bases and J 4 bases, leaving 7 bases between the germline ends. The CDR3 has 12 amino acids. Germline CDR1 reads SGHRS; CDR2 reads YFSETQ. CDR3 sequence (DNA): TGCGCCAGCAGCCCTGTCCCAGATACGCAGTATTTT. It is translated as CASSPVPDTQYF.

The V and J genes are TRBV15 and TRBJ2-3, with 7 bases identical to TRBD2. Germline assignment: CDR1 LNHNV and CDR2 YYDKDF (reference sequence). The CDR3 runs 13 residues. V trimming: 6 bases; J trimming: 6 bases; junction bases outside the gene matches: 6. The CDR3 loop is CATRGRLADTQYF. The CDR3 DNA reads TGTGCCACCAGGGGTCGACTAGCCGATACGCAGTATTTT.

The sample holds many counts of this clonotype. The chain joins TRBV29-1 to TRBJ2-5; D ambiguous. Germline V gives CDR1 SQVTM, CDR2 ANQGSEA. The CDR3 sequence is 11 residues long. This CDR3 is CGNVVEETQYF. The CDR3 coding sequence is TGCGGAAACGTTGTCGAAGAGACCCAGTACTTC.

This clonotype was seen more than once but under ten times. V and J are TRBV7-2 and TRBJ1-6; D remains ambiguous. Germline CDR1 is SGHTA and CDR2 is FQGNSA. The CDR3 totals 17 residues. Trimming shortened V by 5 bases and J by 0 bases, and 14 bases separated the two germline ends. The CDR3 here is CASSPSGETSYNSPLHF. The CDR3 DNA reads as TGTGCCAGCAGCCCATCGGGTGAGACCTCCTATAATTCACCCCTCCACTTT.

The gene calls are TRBV14 and TRBJ1-1, with unresolved D. The CDR3 consists of 13 residues. The V gene lost 1 base and the J gene lost 4 bases, with 7 bases spanning the gap. The germline CDR1 and CDR2 sequences are SGHDN and FVKESK. The CDR3 loop reads CASSQVAGTEAFF. CDR3 DNA: TGTGCCAGCAGCCAAGTTGCCGGCACTGAAGCTTTCTTT.

This clonotype was counted only a few times. This chain links TRBV30 with TRBJ2-2, with D tentatively TRBD1 or TRBD2 (5 bases each). The germline gives CDR1 GTSNPN, CDR2 SVGIG (reference sequence). Trimming removed 3 bases at V and 5 bases at J, with 13 bases between. The CDR3 has 14 residues. This chain's CDR3 is CAWSWGTPTGELFF. The CDR3 bases are TGTGCCTGGAGCTGGGGGACGCCGACCGGGGAGCTGTTTTTT.

In this sample, this clonotype turned up many times. The chain combines TRBV29-1 with TRBJ1-1; D gene uncertain. CDR3 size: 10 residues. The germline gives CDR1 SQVTM, CDR2 ANQGSEA. Trimming shortened V by 6 bases and J by 5 bases, and 7 bases separated the two germline ends. The CDR3 loop is CSVSGTEAFF. CDR3 DNA: TGCAGCGTAAGCGGTACTGAAGCTTTCTTT.

At least ten counts were recorded for this clonotype. The rearrangement links TRBV19 to TRBJ2-1; TRBD2 might be the D (6 bases). This CDR3 has 17 amino acids. Trimming pared 5 bases from V and 0 bases from J, leaving 17 bases between. CDR1 and CDR2 (germline): LNHDA, SQIVND (reference sequence). The CDR3 sequence: CASSYQWDFSSYNEQFF. For the CDR3, the DNA is TGTGCCAGTAGTTACCAATGGGACTTTAGCTCCTACAATGAGCAGTTCTTC.

This clonotype appeared many times. The chain couples TRBV5-1 to TRBJ2-7; D may be TRBD2 (6 bases). V lost 3 bases and J 5 bases, leaving 15 bases between the germline ends. CDR1 is SGHRS and CDR2 is YFSETQ in the germline V gene. The length of the CDR3 is 14 residues. The CDR3 region is CASSYLAREDEQYF. The CDR3 DNA reads as TGCGCCAGCAGCTACTTAGCCAGGGAGGACGAGCAGTACTTC.

In this sample, this clonotype turned up many times. The chain combines TRBV5-1 with TRBJ2-1, with a possible D match to TRBD2 (6 bases). V was trimmed by 0 bases and J by 6 bases, leaving 10 bases between them. The CDR3 covers 14 residues. Per the germline V gene, CDR1 is SGHRS and CDR2 is YFSETQ. CDR3 sequence reads: CASSLVRGGNEQFF. CDR3 nucleotide sequence: TGCGCCAGCAGCTTGGTCCGGGGAGGCAATGAGCAGTTCTTC.

This chain links TRBV12-3 or TRBV12-4 with TRBJ1-2; no reliable D call. The CDR3 extends over 13 amino acids. V gave up 3 bases and J gave up 8 bases, with 13 bases separating them. CDR3 in amino acids: CASSFLRTKGYTF. The CDR3 nucleotides read TGTGCCAGCAGTTTTCTCCGAACTAAAGGCTACACCTTC.

A few counts support this clonotype. The chain has TRBV7-2 and TRBJ2-2; tentatively, D is TRBD1 (5 bases). This CDR3 is built from 13 residues. The V end was cut by 1 base, the J end by 7 bases, with 7 bases between. From germline, CDR1 is SGHTA and CDR2 FQGNSA. CDR3 nucleotide sequence: TGTGCCAGCAGCTTAGAGGGGAACGGGGAGCTGTTTTTT. It yields the protein CASSLEGNGELFF.

Many counts were recorded for this clonotype. This chain joins TRBV7-9 and TRBJ2-2; D is perhaps TRBD1 (5 bases). Germline V gives CDR1 SEHNR, CDR2 FQNEAQ (reference sequence). The CDR3 has 14 amino acids. V dropped 5 bases and J dropped 3 bases, with 10 bases sitting between them. The CDR3 region has the DNA TGTGCCAGCAGCCAGACAGCCTACACCGGGGAGCTGTTTTTT. Amino acid sequence: CASSQTAYTGELFF.

V gene TRBV7-9 combines with J gene TRBJ2-5; D possibly uses TRBD1 or TRBD2 (5 bases each). Germline CDR1 is SEHNR and CDR2 is FQNEAQ (reference sequence). The CDR3 is 13 amino acids. V lost 6 bases and J lost 5, with 13 bases in between. The CDR3 loop is CASRTSEGETQYF. As DNA, the CDR3 is TGTGCCAGCAGGACCTCCGAGGGGGAGACCCAGTACTTC.

The chain joins TRBV6-5 to TRBJ2-2; D perhaps matches TRBD1 (5 bases). The CDR3 is 16 amino acids. The V end was cut by 2 bases, the J end by 5 bases, with 15 bases between. Germline V lookup: CDR1 MNHEY, CDR2 SVGAGI. CDR3: CASSYIGAVETGELFF. CDR3 DNA: TGTGCCAGCAGTTACATTGGGGCGGTAGAGACCGGGGAGCTGTTTTTT.

V usage is TRBV20-1 and J usage is TRBJ2-5, with TRBD2 as a possible D gene (6 bases). The CDR3 loop spans 14 amino acids. Germline lookup yields CDR1 DFQATT and CDR2 SNEGSKA (reference sequence). V lost 3 bases and J 4 bases, leaving 15 bases between the germline ends. The chain's CDR3 is CSARESAGLETQYF. DNA for the CDR3: TGCAGTGCTAGGGAATCGGCGGGGTTAGAGACCCAGTACTTC.

The chain recombines TRBV7-9 with TRBJ1-1; 7 positions agree with TRBD1. Germline lookup yields CDR1 SEHNR and CDR2 FQNEAQ (reference sequence). The CDR3 runs 15 residues. J lost 7 bases, V lost 6 bases, and 14 bases had no gene match. CDR3 sequence reads: CASRNSPGQIIEAFF. CDR3 nucleotides: TGTGCCAGCAGAAACAGTCCGGGACAGATAATTGAAGCTTTCTTT.

Only a few counts were recorded for this clonotype. This rearrangement joins TRBV12-3 or TRBV12-4 to TRBJ2-3; 10 nucleotides match TRBD2. Losses at the gene ends were 2 bases for V and 0 bases for J; bases not matched to a gene: 5. This CDR3 has 17 residues. This CDR3 reads CASSLQRSGGSTDTQYF. The CDR3 nucleotides read TGTGCCAGCAGTTTACAACGTAGCGGGGGGAGCACAGATACGCAGTATTTT.

The chain uses TRBV29-1 and TRBJ2-2; perhaps TRBD2 as D (5 bases). The CDR3 loop spans 17 amino acids. V lost 5 bases to trimming and J lost 1 base, with 20 bases between them. Looked up from germline, CDR1 is SQVTM and CDR2 is ANQGSEA. CDR3: CSVLGGTDAWNTGELFF. The CDR3 nucleotides read TGCAGCGTTCTCGGAGGAACAGATGCTTGGAACACCGGGGAGCTGTTTTTT.

The DNA for the CDR3 is TGCAGCGTTGAAGAGGATACTGAAGCTTTCTTT. Residues: CSVEEDTEAFF. The chain couples TRBV29-1 to TRBJ1-1, with no clear D. V shed 0 bases and J shed 5 bases, with 4 bases lying between them. In germline, CDR1 is SQVTM, CDR2 ANQGSEA. CDR3 length equals 11 residues.

This clonotype has at least ten counts. V is TRBV19 and J is TRBJ2-1; a weak D match, TRBD1 (6 bases). Trimming removed 7 bases from V and 1 base from J, with 11 bases in between. The CDR3 spans 14 residues. The germline CDR1 and CDR2 sequences are LNHDA and SQIVND (reference sequence). This CDR3 is CASNQGSSYNEQFF. The CDR3 nucleotides are TGTGCCAGTAATCAGGGGTCATCCTACAATGAGCAGTTCTTC.

This CDR3 is CASSDGFGNYGYTF. The CDR3 bases are TGTGCCAGCAGCGACGGGTTTGGCAACTATGGCTACACCTTC. The chain recombines TRBV7-9 with TRBJ1-2, with D unclear. V lost 5 bases, J lost 2 bases, and 12 bases lay in between. The CDR3 consists of 14 residues. Germline values: CDR1 SEHNR, CDR2 FQNEAQ (reference sequence).

The chain uses TRBV7-9 and TRBJ2-6, with 8 bases matching TRBD1. CDR3 length: 17 amino acids. Germline CDR1 is SEHNR and CDR2 is FQNEAQ (reference sequence). Unmatched junction bases numbered 5, after V lost 4 bases and J lost 0 bases. CDR3 loop: CASSSTGGNSGANVLTF. CDR3 nucleotides: TGTGCCAGCAGCTCAACAGGGGGAAACTCTGGGGCCAACGTCCTGACTTTC.

The genes are TRBV5-1 and TRBJ2-5; D not certain. V was clipped by 1 base and J by 4 bases, with 17 bases between them. The CDR3 consists of 16 residues. From germline, CDR1 is SGHRS and CDR2 YFSETQ. The CDR3 coding sequence is TGCGCCAGCAGCTTGACTGACACCAATGGCGCAGAGACCCAGTACTTC. It is translated as CASSLTDTNGAETQYF.

This clonotype was detected only a few times. This sequence joins TRBV11-3 and TRBJ1-2; TRBD1 agrees at 8 bases. The CDR3 contains 14 residues. With 6 bases clipped from V and 7 bases from J, the junction kept 10 bases outside the gene matches. Per the germline V gene, CDR1 is SGHNT and CDR2 is YENEEA. The CDR3 DNA reads as TGTGCCAGCAGTTTTCCCGGGACAGGAGGTGGCTACACCTTC. This codes for CASSFPGTGGGYTF.

This clonotype was seen only a few times. The rearrangement links TRBV3-1 to TRBJ2-2; possible D gene TRBD1, 7 bases. CDR3 length: 16 residues. The ends were cut back, 4 bases at V and 5 bases at J, with 17 bases in the middle. Germline V lookup: CDR1 LGHDT, CDR2 YNNKEL (reference sequence). The CDR3 loop reads CASSRFLSGGTGELFF. The CDR3 region has the DNA TGTGCCAGCAGCCGCTTCCTATCAGGGGGGACCGGGGAGCTGTTTTTT.